In this sample, the clone carrying this TCR beta chain turned up many times. Its antigen is unidentified. The entry originates in a study of neurological immune-mediated disorders. Study findings and constraints: While HTLV-1-associated myelopathy showed the greatest TCR clonal expansion, multiple sclerosis showed the least, falling below healthy controls. One cluster of related CDR3 sequences contained, by phylogenetic grouping, the repertoires of 18 of 34 multiple sclerosis patients and formed a possible signature.

PBMCs stored at -80 C, numbering 2 million, were the origin of the unsorted libraries. The making of cDNA relied on 5'RACE with 10-nucleotide random UMIs. TCRdb independently ran MiXCR on the 5' RACE reads; one entry per CDR3 protein. The table lists about 120,000 distinct CDR3 sequences, roughly 3.2% of them singletons. This receptor was identified in a woman aged 25 to 39 with multiple sclerosis. The sample taken for sequencing was PBMCs.

The CDR3 coding sequence is TGTGCCAGCAGCTTATATCCCGGATCGACCCTATATGGCTACACCTTC. This codes for CASSLYPGSTLYGYTF. J is TRBJ1-2 and V is TRBV7-2; D ambiguous. CDR3 length: 16 amino acids. V shed 2 bases and J shed 5 bases, with 18 bases lying between them. The germline V gene has CDR1 SGHTA and CDR2 FQGNSA.